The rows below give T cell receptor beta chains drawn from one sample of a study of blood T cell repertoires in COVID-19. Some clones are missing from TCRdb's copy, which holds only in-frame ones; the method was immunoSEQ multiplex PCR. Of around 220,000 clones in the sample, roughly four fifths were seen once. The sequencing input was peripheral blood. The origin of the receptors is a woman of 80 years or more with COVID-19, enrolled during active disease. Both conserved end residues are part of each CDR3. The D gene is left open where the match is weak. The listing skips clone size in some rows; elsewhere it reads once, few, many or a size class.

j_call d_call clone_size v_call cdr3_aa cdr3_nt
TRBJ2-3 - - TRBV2 CASSVATSTGTTDTQYF TGTGCCAGCAGTGTAGCCACTTCGACAGGTACCACAGATACGCAGTATTTT
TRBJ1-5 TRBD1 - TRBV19 CASNMRTGNNQPQHF TGTGCCAGCAATATGCGGACAGGGAACAATCAGCCCCAGCATTTT
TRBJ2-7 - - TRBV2 CASRQDSYEQYF TGTGCCAGCAGGCAGGACTCTTACGAGCAGTACTTC
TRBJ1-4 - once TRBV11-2 CASSLGQEYNEKLFF TGTGCCAGCAGCTTAGGACAGGAGTATAATGAAAAACTGTTTTTT
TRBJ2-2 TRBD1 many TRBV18 CASSPRSQGPTGELFF TGTGCCAGCTCACCCCGCTCACAGGGGCCCACCGGGGAGCTGTTTTTT
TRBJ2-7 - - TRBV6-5 CASRSTVRGSYEQYF TGTGCCAGCAGGTCGACAGTTAGGGGCTCCTACGAGCAGTACTTC
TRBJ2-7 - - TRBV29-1 CSVDLGGTYEQYF TGCAGCGTTGACCTGGGCGGGACCTACGAGCAGTACTTC
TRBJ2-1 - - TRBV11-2 CASSPNTGSYNEQFF TGTGCCAGCAGCCCAAATACAGGGAGCTACAATGAGCAGTTCTTC
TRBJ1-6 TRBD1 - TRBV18 CASSTGTGNSPLHF TGTGCCAGCTCAACCGGGACAGGGAACTCACCCCTCCACTTT
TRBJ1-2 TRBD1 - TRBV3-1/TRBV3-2 CASSQERGQASGGYTF TGTGCCAGCAGCCAAGAAAGGGGACAGGCGAGCGGGGGCTACACCTTC
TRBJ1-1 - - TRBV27 CASRGTGSHTEAFF TGTGCCAGCAGGGGTACAGGGTCTCACACTGAAGCTTTCTTT
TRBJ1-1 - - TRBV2 CASSYREGTEAFF TGTGCCAGCAGTTACAGGGAGGGCACTGAAGCTTTCTTT
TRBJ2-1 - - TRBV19 CASSIQDSYNEQFF TGTGCCAGTAGTATCCAGGACTCCTACAATGAGCAGTTCTTC
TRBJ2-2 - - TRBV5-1 CASSVAGLGGIQNTGELFF TGCGCCAGCAGCGTAGCAGGACTTGGCGGGATCCAGAACACCGGGGAGCTGTTTTTT
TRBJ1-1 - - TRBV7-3 CASSLGGEAFF TGTGCCAGCAGCTTAGGAGGTGAAGCTTTCTTT
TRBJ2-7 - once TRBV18 CASSPTKREQYF TGTGCCAGCTCACCCACTAAGAGGGAGCAGTACTTC
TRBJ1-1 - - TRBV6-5 CASSPTVWNTEAFF TGTGCCAGCAGCCCCACTGTCTGGAACACTGAAGCTTTCTTT
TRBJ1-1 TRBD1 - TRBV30 CAWSVPLDRGAEAFF TGTGCCTGGAGTGTTCCCCTCGACAGGGGTGCTGAAGCTTTCTTT
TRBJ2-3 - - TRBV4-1 CASSQEGGGADTQYF TGCGCCAGCAGCCAAGAGGGGGGGGGCGCGGATACGCAGTATTTT
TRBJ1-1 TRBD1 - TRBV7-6 CASSLGDRGMNTEAFF TGTGCCAGCAGCTTAGGGGACAGGGGTATGAACACTGAAGCTTTCTTT
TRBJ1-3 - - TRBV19 CASSPEGFSGNTIYF TGTGCCAGTAGTCCGGAGGGGTTCTCTGGAAACACCATATATTTT
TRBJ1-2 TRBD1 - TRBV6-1 CASSERTGGDSYGYTF TGTGCCAGCAGTGAAAGGACAGGGGGCGATAGCTATGGCTACACCTTC
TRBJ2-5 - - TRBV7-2 CASGSRNEETQYF TGTGCCAGCGGTAGCCGGAACGAGGAGACCCAGTACTTC
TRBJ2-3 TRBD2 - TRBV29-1 CSPRGGLAGTDTQYF TGCAGCCCACGCGGGGGACTAGCGGGGACAGATACGCAGTATTTT
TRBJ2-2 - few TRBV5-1 CASSLGQVIAGELFF TGCGCCAGCAGCTTGGGGCAGGTTATAGCCGGGGAGCTGTTTTTT
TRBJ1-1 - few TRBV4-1 CASSFRPQGIVATEAFF TGCGCCAGCAGCTTTCGACCCCAGGGAATTGTAGCCACTGAAGCTTTCTTT
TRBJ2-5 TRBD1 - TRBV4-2 CASSLSSDRGETQYF TGTGCCAGCAGCCTCTCCTCGGACAGGGGTGAGACCCAGTACTTC
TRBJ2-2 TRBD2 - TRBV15 CATSRDIGGGNAGELFF TGTGCCACCAGCAGAGATATTGGCGGGGGGAACGCCGGGGAGCTGTTTTTT
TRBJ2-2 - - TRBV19 CASNPQRRPRTGELFF TGTGCCAGTAACCCACAACGGAGACCGAGGACCGGGGAGCTGTTTTTT
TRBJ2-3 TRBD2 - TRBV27 CASSLYATSDLGDTQYF TGTGCCAGCAGTTTATATGCGACTAGCGATCTCGGAGATACGCAGTATTTT
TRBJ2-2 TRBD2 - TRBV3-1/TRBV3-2 CASSQSIAGGELFF TGTGCCAGCAGCCAAAGCATAGCGGGCGGGGAGCTGTTTTTT
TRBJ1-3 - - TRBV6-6 CASSYGYGRAGNTIYF TGTGCCAGCAGTTATGGGTACGGGAGGGCTGGAAACACCATATATTTT
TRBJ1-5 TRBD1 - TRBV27 CASSPNRGGNQPQHF TGTGCCAGCAGTCCGAACAGGGGCGGTAATCAGCCCCAGCATTTT
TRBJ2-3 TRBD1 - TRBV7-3 CASSLMGTGVTDTQYF TGTGCCAGCAGCTTAATGGGGACAGGGGTAACAGATACGCAGTATTTT
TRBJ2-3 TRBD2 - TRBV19 CASSGLAGYTDTQYF TGTGCCAGTAGCGGACTAGCGGGGTACACAGATACGCAGTATTTT